The 30 T cell receptor beta chains below were found in one sample sequenced in a study of shared clonotypes between healthy human individuals. The data were produced by immunoSEQ multiplex PCR, yet TCRdb's version contains in-frame clones alone and is incomplete. The sample lists around 980,000 clones, more than 75% occurring once. Sequencing was performed on memory CD4+ T cells from PBMCs. The sample's subset: CD45RA-negative fraction. The origin of the receptors is a man aged 18 to 29 in good health. Some clones in this sample may be carry-over from other donors' samples.

As concerns this clone: This may be a read error, as it is one base from a much larger clone. This chain connects TRBV7-9 to TRBJ1-1; possibly TRBD1 for D (6 bases). V shed 4 bases and J shed 3 bases, with 9 bases lying between them. The CDR3 is 13 amino acids. Per the germline V gene, CDR1 is SEHNR and CDR2 is FQNEAQ (reference sequence). The CDR3 is CASSSAGDTEAFF. CDR3 coding DNA: TGTGCCAGCAGCTCAGCAGGGGACACTGAAGCTTTCTTT. Complete variable domain (other parts from reference TRBV7-9 and TRBJ1-1): DTGVSQNPRHKITKRGQNVTFRCDPISEHNRLYWYRQTLGQGPEFLTYFQNEAQLEKSRLLSDRFSAERPKGSFSTLEIQRTEQGDSAMYLCASSSAGDTEAFFGQGTRLTVV.

The genes are TRBV10-3 and TRBJ2-3; 8 bases are a match to TRBD2. The CDR3 covers 14 residues. V gave up 7 bases and J gave up 3 bases; unmatched junction bases: 6. Looked up from germline, CDR1 is ENHRY and CDR2 is SYGVKD. CDR3 DNA sequence: TGTGCCATCAATCGGAGCGGGAGTACAGATACGCAGTATTTT. This translates into CAINRSGSTDTQYF.

About this clone itself: Other nucleotide sequences in the sample specify the same CDR3. The chain carries TRBV20-1 and TRBJ1-2, with D uncertain. Germline V gene sequence: CDR1 DFQATT, CDR2 SNEGSKA (reference sequence). Trimming took off 3 bases at V and 6 bases at J, with 5 bases between the two ends. The CDR3 has 10 amino acids. The CDR3 DNA reads as TGCAGTGCTAGGGGAGATGGCTACACCTTC. Protein product: CSARGDGYTF.

V gene TRBV7-3 combines with J gene TRBJ1-1, with D uncertain. Per germline, CDR1 SGHTA and CDR2 FQGTGA. The CDR3 runs to 12 residues. Trimming cost V 4 bases and J 0 bases, with 3 bases left between them. In nucleotides, the CDR3 is TGTGCCAGCAGCTCCATGAACACTGAAGCTTTCTTT. This codes for CASSSMNTEAFF. Full variable domain (remainder filled in from reference TRBV7-3 and TRBJ1-1): GAGVSQTPSNKVTEKGKYVELRCDPISGHTALYWYRQSLGQGPEFLIYFQGTGAADDSGLPNDRFFAVRPEGSVSTLKIQRTERGDSAVYLCASSSMNTEAFFGQGTRLTVV.

The CDR3 reads CASNGIRGLAGNTGELFF. The CDR3 nucleotides are TGTGCCAGTAACGGCATTCGGGGGCTAGCGGGAAACACCGGGGAGCTGTTTTTT. The chain joins TRBV19 to TRBJ2-2; TRBD2 aligns across 9 bases. The CDR3 consists of 18 residues. The V and J ends lost 7 bases and 2 bases, in that order; junction bases with no gene match: 14. CDR1 is LNHDA, CDR2 SQIVND, per germline (reference sequence).

The V gene is TRBV5-4, the J gene TRBJ2-1; TRBD2 agrees at 13 bases. Germline V lookup: CDR1 SGHNT, CDR2 YYREEE (reference sequence). The V segment lost 3 bases and the J segment 8 bases; nucleotides outside the gene matches: 5. The CDR3 covers 15 residues. The CDR3 loop is CASSSTSGRGDEQFF. The CDR3 coding sequence is TGTGCCAGCAGCTCCACTAGCGGGAGGGGGGATGAGCAGTTCTTC.

Notes on this clone: Sequence at one end of the junction differs from germline and may be a read error. The chain couples TRBV25-1 to TRBJ2-7, with D perhaps being TRBD1 or TRBD2 (5 bases each). The CDR3 runs to 11 residues. CDR1 and CDR2 from the germline V gene are MGHDK and SYGVNS. The CDR3 protein is CASSEGVPRNF. In DNA, the CDR3 is TGTGCCAGCAGTGAGGGGGTTCCCCGGAACTTC.

The gene calls are TRBV6-1 and TRBJ2-7; D possibly matches TRBD1 or TRBD2 (5 bases each). V lost 2 bases, J lost 0 bases, and 23 bases lay in between. Germline CDR1 reads MNHNS; CDR2 reads SASEGT. This CDR3 comprises 19 residues. CDR3 residues: CASSEMPGPGAVGSYEQYF. DNA of the CDR3: TGTGCCAGCAGTGAAATGCCGGGCCCCGGGGCGGTCGGCTCCTACGAGCAGTACTTC.

The chain couples TRBV4-3 to TRBJ2-5; 10 positions match TRBD2. TRBJ2-7 matches the DNA end more closely, so the J call is doubtful. This CDR3 has 16 residues. Looked up from germline, CDR1 is LGHNA and CDR2 is YSLEER. CDR3 coding DNA: TGCGCCAGCAGCCCCCAGCGGGAGGGGGACTCCTACGAGCAGTACTTC. This codes for CASSPQREGDSYEQYF.

The chain links TRBV7-8 to TRBJ2-2; D not certain. With 5 bases removed from V and 5 bases from J, the gap between germline ends came to 15 bases. This CDR3 is built from 15 residues. Per the germline V gene, CDR1 is SGHVS and CDR2 is FQNEAQ. The CDR3 is CASSTRDLGTGELFF. CDR3 coding DNA: TGTGCCAGCAGCACAAGAGACTTAGGGACCGGGGAGCTGTTTTTT.

V gene TRBV10-2 combines with J gene TRBJ2-7; TRBD2 matches 14 bases. The CDR3 covers 16 residues. V was clipped by 7 bases and J by 2 bases; unmatched bases: 7. Germline values: CDR1 WSHSY, CDR2 SAAADI. Here the CDR3 reads CASTTSGRGDTYEQYF. In DNA, the CDR3 is TGCGCCAGCACGACTAGCGGGAGGGGTGACACCTACGAGCAGTACTTC.

Note on this clone: A far larger clone is just one base off, so this is likely a read error. The chain has TRBV30 and TRBJ1-1; weak D call: TRBD1 (5 bases). Germline values: CDR1 GTSNPN, CDR2 SVGIG (reference sequence). This CDR3 region has 13 residues. CDR3 sequence: CAWSVGVNTEALF. CDR3 nucleotide sequence: TGTGCCTGGAGTGTGGGGGTGAACACTGAAGCTCTCTTT.

This clone was picked up one time. V usage is TRBV4-2 and J usage is TRBJ2-3; D remains ambiguous. Germline values: CDR1 LGHNA, CDR2 YNFKEQ. Deletions cut 2 bases from V and 0 bases from J, with 6 bases between. The CDR3 contains 14 residues. CDR3 in amino acids: CASSQLSSTDTQYF. The CDR3 nucleotides read TGTGCCAGCAGCCAACTGAGCAGCACAGATACGCAGTATTTT.

This clone was observed a handful of times. V gene TRBV11-2 combines with J gene TRBJ1-1; tentative D call: TRBD1 (5 bases). The CDR3 extends over 14 amino acids. V lost 4 bases to trimming and J lost 8 bases, with 17 bases between them. Germline-derived CDR1 and CDR2 are SGHAT and FQNNGV. CDR3 nucleotide sequence: TGTGCCAGCAGCTCGTGGACAACCAGTACCGAAGCTTTCTTT. It encodes CASSSWTTSTEAFF.

This clone was counted once. The chain recombines TRBV6-1 with TRBJ2-2; D unresolved. The germline V and J ends were trimmed by 1 base and 4 bases, with 7 bases remaining between them. The CDR3 length is 14 residues. From germline, CDR1 is MNHNS and CDR2 SASEGT. For the CDR3, the DNA is TGTGCCAGCAGTGAAGGGCCCATCACCGGGGAGCTGTTTTTT. Encoded protein: CASSEGPITGELFF.

The V call is TRBV29-1, the J call TRBJ2-3; TRBD1 matches at 10 bases. In germline, CDR1 is SQVTM, CDR2 ANQGSEA. V lost 7 bases to trimming and J lost 0 bases; unmatched junction nucleotides: 4. CDR3 length: 14 residues. The CDR3 reads CSGGTGVSTDTQYF. CDR3 in DNA: TGCAGCGGCGGGACAGGGGTTAGCACAGATACGCAGTATTTT.

The V and J genes are TRBV30 and TRBJ2-7; D is unclear. Trimming removed 1 base at V and 2 bases at J, with 6 bases between. Germline V gives CDR1 GTSNPN, CDR2 SVGIG (reference sequence). The CDR3 extends over 12 amino acids. Here the CDR3 reads CAWSDDTYEQYF. As DNA, the CDR3 is TGTGCCTGGAGTGACGACACCTACGAGCAGTACTTC.

The rearrangement links TRBV4-2 to TRBJ2-1; 9 bases agree with TRBD1. The CDR3 sequence is 15 residues long. Germline V gives CDR1 LGHNA, CDR2 YNFKEQ. V shed 4 bases and J 5 bases; nucleotides not matched to a gene: 6. DNA for the CDR3: TGTGCCAGCAGCCCCGGGACAGGGAGACACAATGAGCAGTTCTTC. Protein product: CASSPGTGRHNEQFF.

The V call is TRBV9, the J call TRBJ2-2; a possible D gene is TRBD1 (6 bases). V lost 2 bases to trimming and J lost 1 base, with 9 bases between them. Germline V gives CDR1 SGDLS, CDR2 YYNGEE. This CDR3 contains 15 residues. In DNA, the CDR3 is TGTGCCAGCAGCGTGGGGGCCATGAACACCGGGGAGCTGTTTTTT. This codes for CASSVGAMNTGELFF.

The V and J genes are TRBV28 and TRBJ1-3; D may be TRBD1 (5 bases). The CDR3 covers 15 residues. Germline CDR1 reads MDHEN; CDR2 reads SYDVKM. V was pared by 5 bases and J by 3 bases, with 14 bases between. CDR3 DNA sequence: TGTGCCAGCAGTACCCGCGGGACTTATGGAAACACCATATATTTT. Its protein product is CASSTRGTYGNTIYF.

The rearrangement links TRBV9 to TRBJ2-7; D call uncertain. This CDR3 has 15 amino acids. V gave up 4 bases and J gave up 3 bases, with 17 bases separating them. Germline V lookup: CDR1 SGDLS, CDR2 YYNGEE. The DNA of the CDR3 is TGTGCCAGCAGCTTCCACACGAGGACCGACTACGAGCAGTACTTC. This codes for CASSFHTRTDYEQYF. The variable domain in full, with the rest retrieved from reference TRBV9 and TRBJ2-7, is DSGVTQTPKHLITATGQRVTLRCSPRSGDLSVYWYQQSLDQGLQFLIQYYNGEERAKGNILERFSAQQFPDLHSELNLSSLELGDSALYFCASSFHTRTDYEQYFGPGTRLTVT.

V and J are TRBV27 and TRBJ1-1; tentative D call: TRBD1 (5 bases). Germline V gene sequence: CDR1 MNHEY, CDR2 SMNVEV (reference sequence). This CDR3 spans 13 amino acids. V lost 6 bases, J lost 0 bases, and 8 bases lay in between. This CDR3 reads CASRDTLNTEAFF. Written as DNA, the CDR3 is TGTGCCAGCAGGGACACACTGAACACTGAAGCTTTCTTT.

The rearrangement joins TRBV27 to TRBJ2-6; 12 positions agree with TRBD1. The CDR3 contains 20 residues. In germline, CDR1 is MNHEY, CDR2 SMNVEV (reference sequence). The ends lost 0 bases at V and 0 bases at J; junction bases unmatched: 6. The CDR3 spells CASSLSGDRGPISGANVLTF. As DNA, the CDR3 is TGTGCCAGCAGTTTATCGGGGGACAGGGGGCCGATCTCTGGGGCCAACGTCCTGACTTTC.

Concerning this clone itself: This sample also contains other DNA sequences that code for the same CDR3. CDR3 amino acids: CASSPGAQRGETQYF. CDR3 in DNA: TGTGCCAGCTCACCGGGGGCGCAAAGGGGAGAGACCCAGTACTTC. The rearrangement links TRBV18 to TRBJ2-5, with a weak D call TRBD1 (6 bases). V lost 3 bases, J lost 4 bases, and 15 bases lay in between. The CDR3 is 15 residues long. Looked up from germline, CDR1 is KGHSH and CDR2 is LQKENI.

The chain employs TRBV28 and TRBJ1-2; D is uncertain. This CDR3 comprises 14 residues. Trimming took 6 bases from V and 3 from J, leaving 14 bases between them. The germline CDR1 and CDR2 sequences are MDHEN and SYDVKM. The CDR3 DNA is TGTGCCAGCAGCTCCACCCACAGCTACTATGGCTACACCTTC. This gives the protein CASSSTHSYYGYTF.

V is TRBV5-8 and J is TRBJ2-1; D call uncertain. The germline CDR1 and CDR2 sequences are SGHTS and YDEGEE. Trimming took 6 bases from V and 1 from J, leaving 14 bases between them. This CDR3 has 15 amino acids. Here the CDR3 reads CASTPRVVSYNEQFF. In DNA form, the CDR3 reads TGTGCCAGCACCCCCCGGGTAGTATCCTACAATGAGCAGTTCTTC.

The chain recombines TRBV7-2 with TRBJ2-3, with D possibly being TRBD2 (6 bases). The CDR3 is 17 amino acids. Germline CDR1 reads SGHTA; CDR2 reads FQGNSA. V lost 1 base and J lost 0, with 14 bases in between. The CDR3 DNA sequence: TGTGCCAGCAGCTTAGGACTAGTAGCGACTAGCACAGATACGCAGTATTTT. As protein: CASSLGLVATSTDTQYF.

The V and J genes are TRBV6-1 and TRBJ1-1, with D unclear. Deletions cut 6 bases from V and 5 bases from J, with 13 bases between. The CDR3 spans 13 residues. Germline V gene lookup returns CDR1 MNHNS and CDR2 SASEGT. The DNA of the CDR3 is TGTGCCAGCAGCAAAGTCTTCGGGACTGAAGCTTTCTTT. Residues: CASSKVFGTEAFF.

This clone was detected only a few times. This chain uses TRBV28 with TRBJ2-1, with 12 bases that match TRBD2. This CDR3 is 16 amino acids long. Germline CDR1 MDHEN, CDR2 SYDVKM. The ends lost 4 bases at V and 3 bases at J; junction bases unmatched: 4. The CDR3 bases are TGTGCCAGCAGTTCACCTAGCGGGAGGGACTACAATGAGCAGTTCTTC. Residues: CASSSPSGRDYNEQFF.

The chain couples TRBV10-3 to TRBJ2-7; D perhaps matches TRBD2 (5 bases). CDR3 length: 13 amino acids. Germline loops: CDR1 ENHRY, CDR2 SYGVKD. V was trimmed by 8 bases and J by 6 bases, leaving 17 bases between them. CDR3 nucleotide sequence: TGTGCCATCTCGGATGCGGGTCTCTCCGAGCAGTACTTC. This codes for CAISDAGLSEQYF.